This T cell receptor (beta chain) was sequenced in a study of blood T cell repertoires in COVID-19. As originally analysed: The assay estimated nucleated cells by amplifying reference gene primers. Generated by immunoSEQ multiplex PCR, the TCRdb table keeps only in-frame clones and is missing some. The V and J calls and clone size are taken from that table; D and trimming were inferred from the DNA. Counted here are hundreds of thousands of clones, around 88% occurring once; the ten biggest clones make up roughly 6.3%. A Seattle source enrolled patients during active infection and followed them longitudinally. CDR3 length equals 15 residues. V was shortened by 0 bases and J by 0 bases, with 8 bases between the two germline ends. Germline CDR1 is MNHEY and CDR2 is SVGAGI.

Sequenced material: peripheral blood. This chain connects TRBV6-5 to TRBJ1-1; D call uncertain. The clonotype originates from a woman younger than 45 with COVID-19, enrolled during active disease. The CDR3 nucleotides are TGTGCCAGCAGTTACTCGTCAGGTCTGAACACTGAAGCTTTCTTT. Translation: CASSYSSGLNTEAFF.